Presented here are 5 T cell receptor beta chains from one specimen sequenced in a study of shared clonotypes between healthy human individuals. CD45RO-negative, CCR7-positively selected cells formed the naive CD8 fraction, excluding terminally differentiated effector memory CD45RA+ cells. Profiling relied on immunoSEQ multiplex PCR, and the TCRdb table lists in-frame clones only, not all of them. The sample records roughly 2,000,000 clones, less than 95% being singletons. The source material was naive CD8+ T cells sorted from blood. All receptors derive from a man aged 18 to 30 in good health.

The rearrangement joins TRBV19 to TRBJ1-5; D might be TRBD1 (5 bases). The CDR3 is made up of 13 amino acids. Deletions cut 5 bases from V and 6 bases from J, with 11 bases between. Germline V gene data show CDR1 as LNHDA and CDR2 as SQIVND (reference sequence). The CDR3 protein is CASSFSGTQPQHF. The CDR3 bases are TGTGCCAGTAGTTTCTCAGGGACTCAGCCCCAGCATTTT.

The rearrangement links TRBV28 to TRBJ2-7, with D hard to call. Trimming stripped 5 bases from V and 3 bases from J, with 8 bases between. Germline V lookup: CDR1 MDHEN, CDR2 SYDVKM. The CDR3 runs to 12 residues. This CDR3 reads CASSDGFYEQYF. As DNA, the CDR3 is TGTGCCAGCAGTGACGGGTTCTACGAGCAGTACTTC. Together with reference TRBV28 and TRBJ2-7, the CDR3 gives the full variable domain: DVKVTQSSRYLVKRTGEKVFLECVQDMDHENMFWYRQDPGLGLRLIYFSYDVKMKEKGDIPEGYSVSREKKERFSLILESASTNQTSMYLCASSDGFYEQYFGPGTRLTVT.

This clone showed up just once. Other DNA sequences in this sample translate to the same CDR3. V and J are TRBV15 and TRBJ1-1; D gene ambiguous. Germline lookup yields CDR1 LNHNV and CDR2 YYDKDF (reference sequence). The V end lost 0 bases, the J end lost 0 bases, and 8 bases lay between the germline ends. This CDR3 is 15 amino acids long. The CDR3, as DNA: TGTGCCACCAGCAGAGATCGGGGTCTGAACACTGAAGCTTTCTTT. Protein: CATSRDRGLNTEAFF.

The rearrangement uses TRBV13 and TRBJ2-2; weak D call: TRBD1 (5 bases). V was trimmed by 5 bases and J by 5 bases, leaving 21 bases between them. The CDR3 covers 17 residues. Germline V lookup: CDR1 PRHDT, CDR2 FYEKMQ (reference sequence). The CDR3 spells CASSPTIPGKGTGELFF. The CDR3 coding sequence is TGTGCCAGCAGCCCCACAATTCCAGGGAAGGGGACCGGGGAGCTGTTTTTT.

J is TRBJ2-1 and V is TRBV27; D is perhaps TRBD1 or TRBD2 (5 bases each). Germline CDR1 reads MNHEY; CDR2 reads SMNVEV (reference sequence). The CDR3 sequence is 14 residues long. Trimming shortened V by 3 bases and J by 7 bases, and 13 bases separated the two germline ends. The DNA for the CDR3 is TGTGCCAGCAGTTTTTCCCTGGGGGAAAATGAGCAGTTCTTC. It yields the protein CASSFSLGENEQFF.